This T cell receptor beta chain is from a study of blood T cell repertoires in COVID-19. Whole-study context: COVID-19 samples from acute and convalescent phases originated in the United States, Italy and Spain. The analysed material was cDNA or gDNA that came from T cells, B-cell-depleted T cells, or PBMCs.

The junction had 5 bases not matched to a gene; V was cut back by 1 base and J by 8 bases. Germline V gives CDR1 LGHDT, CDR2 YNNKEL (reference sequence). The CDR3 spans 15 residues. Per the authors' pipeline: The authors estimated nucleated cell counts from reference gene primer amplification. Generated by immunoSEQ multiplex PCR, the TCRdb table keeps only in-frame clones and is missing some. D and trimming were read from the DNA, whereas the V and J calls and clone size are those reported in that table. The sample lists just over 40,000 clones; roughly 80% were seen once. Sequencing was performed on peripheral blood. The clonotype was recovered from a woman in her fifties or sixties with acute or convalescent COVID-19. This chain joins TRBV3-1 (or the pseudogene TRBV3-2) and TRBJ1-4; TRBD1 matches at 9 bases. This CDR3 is CASSQGRQGGEKLFF. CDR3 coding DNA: TGTGCCAGCAGCCAAGGCCGACAGGGGGGCGAAAAACTGTTTTTT.